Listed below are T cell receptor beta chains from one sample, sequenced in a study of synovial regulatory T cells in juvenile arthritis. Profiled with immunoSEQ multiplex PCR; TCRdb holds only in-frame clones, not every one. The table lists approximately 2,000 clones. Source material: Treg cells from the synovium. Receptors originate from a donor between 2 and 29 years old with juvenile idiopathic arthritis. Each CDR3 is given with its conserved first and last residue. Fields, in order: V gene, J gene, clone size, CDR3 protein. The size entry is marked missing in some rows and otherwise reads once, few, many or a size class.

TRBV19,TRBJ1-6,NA,CASRPPTGWNSPLHF
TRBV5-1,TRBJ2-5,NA,CASSQTGTSIFYEQYF
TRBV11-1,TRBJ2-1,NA,CASSLMIGNEQFF
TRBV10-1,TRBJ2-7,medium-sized,CASSLVAGDEQYF
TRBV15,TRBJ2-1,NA,CATTSGRAYNEQFF
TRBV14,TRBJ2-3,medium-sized,CASSQDITSGGATDTQYF
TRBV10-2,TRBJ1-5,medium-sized,CASSESGGQGSSNQPQHF
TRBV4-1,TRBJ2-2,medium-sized,CASRPTSGQNTGELFF
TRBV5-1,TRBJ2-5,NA,CASSRDQETQYF
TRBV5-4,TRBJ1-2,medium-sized,CASSSHRTGYGYTF
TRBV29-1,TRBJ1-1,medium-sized,CSVRGAFF
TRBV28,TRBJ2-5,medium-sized,CAASPGRQETQYF
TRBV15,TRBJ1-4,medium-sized,CATSRSVSGTGEKLFF
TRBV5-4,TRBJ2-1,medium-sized,CASSLQRTGYDEQFF
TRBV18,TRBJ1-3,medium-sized,CASSGGHSGNTIYF
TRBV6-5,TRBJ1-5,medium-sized,CASSRLGFGQPQHF
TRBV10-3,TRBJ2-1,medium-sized,CATGTSGSGEQFF
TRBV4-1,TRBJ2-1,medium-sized,CASSRRLSGRANEQFF
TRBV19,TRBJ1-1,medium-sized,CASSIGRRAAEAFF
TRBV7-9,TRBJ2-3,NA,CASSLWAGRDTQYF
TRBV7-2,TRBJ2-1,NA,CASSLGLAGGNEQFF
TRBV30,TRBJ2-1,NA,CAWTSGRNEQFF
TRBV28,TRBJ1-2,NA,CASSPQRSVYGYTF
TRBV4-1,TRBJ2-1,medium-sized,CARDSNEQFF
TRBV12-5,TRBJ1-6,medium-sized,CASGLGTGVTYNSPLHF
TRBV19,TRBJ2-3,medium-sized,CASSQGLTDTQYF
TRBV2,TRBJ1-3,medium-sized,CASKITAGNTIYF
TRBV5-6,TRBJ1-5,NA,CASSFEDQPQHF
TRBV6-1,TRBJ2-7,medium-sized,CASKLAHSYEQYF
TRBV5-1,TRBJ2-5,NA,CASHQGGRETQYF
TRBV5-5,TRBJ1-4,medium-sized,CASSQHRALANEKLFF
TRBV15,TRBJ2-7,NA,CATSRDPRQGFHEQYF
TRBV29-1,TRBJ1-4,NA,CSVEARAVTTTNEKLFF
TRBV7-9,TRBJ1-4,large,CASSLGGTGFGYEKLFF
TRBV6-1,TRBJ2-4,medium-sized,CASIGPWGKNIQYF
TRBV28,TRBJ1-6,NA,CASTRRFNSPLHF
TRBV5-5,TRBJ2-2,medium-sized,CASSFYPGTGFTGELFF
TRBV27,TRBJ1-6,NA,CASRLRLYSPLHF
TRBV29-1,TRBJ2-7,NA,CSVGGAYEQYF
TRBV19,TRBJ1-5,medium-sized,CASSTPPQAGNQPQHF
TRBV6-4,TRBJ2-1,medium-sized,CASSGTSGREANEQFF
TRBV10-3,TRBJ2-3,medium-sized,CAIRGGATDTQYF
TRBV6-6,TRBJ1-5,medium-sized,CASSYSGQNQPQHF
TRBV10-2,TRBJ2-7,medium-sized,CASSESLLGLAGGTSYEQYF
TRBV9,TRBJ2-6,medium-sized,CASSVEIAGGNSGANVLTF
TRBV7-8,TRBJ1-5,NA,CASSLHVRQPQHF
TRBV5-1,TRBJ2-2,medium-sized,CASSMTGVGNTGELFF
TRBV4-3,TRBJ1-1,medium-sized,CASSLWDRGNTEAFF
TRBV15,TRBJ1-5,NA,CATSRVILNQPQHF
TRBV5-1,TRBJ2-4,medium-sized,CASSLDPSWGDIQYF
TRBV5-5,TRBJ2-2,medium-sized,CASSLPGADTGELFF
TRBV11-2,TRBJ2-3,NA,CASSPTAIPTDTQYF
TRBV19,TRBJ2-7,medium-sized,CASSIGIGGKQYF
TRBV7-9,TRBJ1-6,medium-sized,CASSFSPRYSYNSPLHF